The T cell receptor (beta chain) described here comes from a study of blood T cell repertoires in COVID-19. The V gene lost 6 bases and the J gene lost 1 base, with 12 bases spanning the gap. CDR3 size: 14 residues. Germline loops: CDR1 MNHEY, CDR2 SVGAGI. Sequencing used immunoSEQ multiplex PCR; TCRdb keeps in-frame clones, though not all of them. Here the sample spans about 48,000 clones, roughly nine tenths being singletons. Sequencing was performed on peripheral blood. This chain joins TRBV6-5 and TRBJ2-5; weak D call: TRBD1 (7 bases). This TCR came from a woman of 80 years or more with acute or convalescent COVID-19. In DNA, the CDR3 is TGTGCCAGCAGCGCGGGACAGCTCCAAGAGACCCAGTACTTC. It yields the protein CASSAGQLQETQYF.